The 23 T cell receptor beta chains below all came from one sample that was sequenced in a study of cytotoxic CD8 clonotypes in ibrutinib-treated CLL. Profiled with immunoSEQ multiplex PCR; TCRdb holds only in-frame clones, not every one. The sample holds 75,000 to 90,000 clones, around four fifths seen once. The input for sequencing was PBMCs, taken after 24 months of ibrutinib treatment. The receptor set was obtained from a human donor with chronic lymphocytic leukemia.

Here the CDR3 reads CASSTLHQQGRLNNEQFF. The DNA for the CDR3 is TGTGCCAGTAGTACTCTCCACCAACAGGGGCGATTGAACAATGAGCAGTTCTTC. This chain uses TRBV19 with TRBJ2-1; 7 bases align to TRBD1. J gave up 5 bases and V 4 bases, and 17 bases lay outside the gene matches. Germline V gene lookup returns CDR1 LNHDA and CDR2 SQIVND (reference sequence). The CDR3 consists of 18 residues.

The table lists this clone with a few counts. V and J are TRBV5-1 and TRBJ2-7; 9 bases are shared with TRBD2. CDR1 and CDR2 from the germline V gene are SGHRS and YFSETQ. J lost 0 bases, V lost 1 base, and 2 bases had no gene match. The CDR3 loop spans 15 amino acids. The CDR3 spells CASSLQAGGSYEQYF. The CDR3 bases are TGCGCCAGCAGCTTGCAAGCGGGAGGCTCCTACGAGCAGTACTTC.

This clone was seen just once. V is TRBV9 and J is TRBJ1-5; TRBD1 agrees at 7 bases. Looked up from germline, CDR1 is SGDLS and CDR2 is YYNGEE. V gave up 4 bases and J gave up 5 bases; unmatched junction bases: 9. The CDR3 runs to 15 residues. The CDR3 loop is CASSTGQLGHQPQHF. The CDR3 DNA is TGTGCCAGCAGCACGGGACAGTTAGGGCATCAGCCCCAGCATTTT. The variable domain in full, completed from reference TRBV9 and TRBJ1-5, reads DSGVTQTPKHLITATGQRVTLRCSPRSGDLSVYWYQQSLDQGLQFLIQYYNGEERAKGNILERFSAQQFPDLHSELNLSSLELGDSALYFCASSTGQLGHQPQHFGDGTRLSIL.

The gene calls are TRBV15 and TRBJ2-7, with 11 bases identical to TRBD1. CDR1 and CDR2 (germline): LNHNV, YYDKDF (reference sequence). The CDR3 is 17 amino acids. The J segment lost 6 bases and the V segment lost 0 bases, leaving 10 bases of the junction unmatched. In nucleotides, the CDR3 is TGTGCCACCAGCAGAGACCAACCGGGACAGGGGGTTAGCGAGCAGTACTTC. Its protein product is CATSRDQPGQGVSEQYF.

This clone was detected only a few times. The chain employs TRBV7-9 and TRBJ2-5; D perhaps matches TRBD1 (6 bases). This CDR3 comprises 14 residues. Germline V gives CDR1 SEHNR, CDR2 FQNEAQ (reference sequence). Trimming removed 5 bases from V and 5 bases from J, with 15 bases in between. In nucleotides, the CDR3 is TGTGCCAGCAGCACAGGGTTTCTTTCGGAGACCCAGTACTTC. Encoded protein: CASSTGFLSETQYF. The full variable domain, with the rest looked up from reference TRBV7-9 and TRBJ2-5, is DTGVSQNPRHKITKRGQNVTFRCDPISEHNRLYWYRQTLGQGPEFLTYFQNEAQLEKSRLLSDRFSAERPKGSFSTLEIQRTEQGDSAMYLCASSTGFLSETQYFGPGTRLLVL.

V gene TRBV2 combines with J gene TRBJ1-5; D is unresolved. In germline, CDR1 is SNHLY, CDR2 FYNNEI. V was shortened by 0 bases and J by 3 bases, with 15 bases between the two germline ends. This CDR3 spans 17 amino acids. The chain's CDR3 is CASSEAGPRTSNQPQHF. The CDR3 nucleotides read TGTGCCAGCAGTGAAGCGGGTCCCCGCACCTCCAATCAGCCCCAGCATTTT.

In this sample, this clone turned up a few times. This rearrangement joins TRBV5-1 to TRBJ2-1, with 8 bases that match TRBD1. The CDR3 is made up of 14 amino acids. From germline, CDR1 is SGHRS and CDR2 YFSETQ. Trimming cost V 4 bases and J 7 bases; bases outside gene matches: 7. The CDR3 loop is CASSPGQGANEQFF. The CDR3 DNA is TGCGCCAGCAGCCCAGGGCAGGGGGCAAATGAGCAGTTCTTC.

This rearrangement joins TRBV12-2 to TRBJ1-1. TRBV12-2 is annotated as a pseudogene. The CDR3 is made up of 16 amino acids. CDR3 sequence reads: CASRFVIGRMNTEAFF. The CDR3 coding sequence is TGTGCAAGTCGCTTCGTAATAGGACGGATGAACACTGAAGCTTTCTTT.

The chain uses TRBV2 and TRBJ2-3, with 11 bases that match TRBD2. Losses at the gene ends were 6 bases for V and 5 bases for J; bases not matched to a gene: 7. Germline values: CDR1 SNHLY, CDR2 FYNNEI. The length of the CDR3 is 15 residues. CDR3 sequence reads: CASRVTSGVQDTQYF. The CDR3 DNA is TGTGCCAGCAGGGTGACTAGCGGGGTTCAAGATACGCAGTATTTT.

The gene calls are TRBV6-6 and TRBJ2-7; TRBD2 is a possible D gene (6 bases). CDR1 and CDR2 (germline): MNHNY, SVGAGI (reference sequence). The CDR3 covers 13 residues. The V gene lost 5 bases and the J gene lost 1 base, with 9 bases spanning the gap. CDR3 residues: CASSPRGSYEQYF. The CDR3 nucleotides are TGTGCCAGCAGTCCCCGGGGGTCCTACGAGCAGTACTTC.

The chain is built from TRBV5-1 and TRBJ2-7; 9 bases agree with TRBD2. Germline V gene data show CDR1 as SGHRS and CDR2 as YFSETQ. The CDR3 spans 14 residues. V dropped 1 base and J dropped 7; count of bases not matched to a gene: 6. In DNA, the CDR3 is TGCGCCAGCAGCTTGCGGCGGGAGGGCCGAGAGCAGTACTTC. Translating it yields CASSLRREGREQYF.

J is TRBJ2-3 and V is TRBV5-4; the match to TRBD1 covers 8 bases. CDR3 length equals 15 residues. V was pared by 4 bases and J by 4 bases, with 8 bases of the junction left unmatched. CDR1 and CDR2 (germline): SGHNT, YYREEE (reference sequence). The CDR3 DNA sequence: TGTGCCAGCAGCCGTGTCCAGGGGGCGTCAGATACGCAGTATTTT. Encoded protein: CASSRVQGASDTQYF.

CDR3 amino acids: CASSLGGGTFAGYTF. CDR3 nucleotide sequence: TGCGCCAGCAGCTTGGGAGGGGGCACCTTCGCCGGCTACACCTTC. V and J are TRBV5-1 and TRBJ1-2; TRBD1 agrees at 7 bases. The J segment lost 8 bases and the V segment lost 0 bases, leaving 10 bases of the junction unmatched. Germline lookup yields CDR1 SGHRS and CDR2 YFSETQ. The CDR3 is 15 residues long.

V is TRBV7-6 and J is TRBJ1-4, with D unclear. V lost 5 bases and J lost 5, with 18 bases in between. Germline CDR1 and CDR2: SGHVS and FNYEAQ. The CDR3 length is 16 residues. The chain's CDR3 is CASSPFRVGRNEKLFF. As DNA, the CDR3 is TGTGCCAGCAGCCCATTCCGAGTGGGCCGCAATGAAAAACTGTTTTTT.

This chain connects TRBV14 to TRBJ2-2; TRBD2 might be the D (5 bases). The V end lost 4 bases, the J end lost 5 bases, and 29 bases lay between the germline ends. The CDR3 totals 20 residues. Germline CDR1 is SGHDN and CDR2 is FVKESK. The CDR3 is CASSLATAGGVGFGTGELFF. CDR3 nucleotides: TGTGCCAGCAGCCTTGCGACCGCAGGAGGAGTGGGATTTGGTACCGGGGAGCTGTTTTTT.

The chain carries TRBV7-3 and TRBJ2-1, with 7 positions matching TRBD2. The CDR3 is made up of 15 amino acids. The V gene's germline CDR1 is SGHTA and CDR2 FQGTGA. J was trimmed by 9 bases and V by 5 bases; bases with no gene match: 13. For the CDR3, the DNA is TGTGCCAGCAGCCTACGGGACTACCCTTCCCTTGAGCAGTTCTTC. Protein product: CASSLRDYPSLEQFF. The variable domain in full, completed from reference TRBV7-3 and TRBJ2-1, reads GAGVSQTPSNKVTEKGKYVELRCDPISGHTALYWYRQSLGQGPEFLIYFQGTGAADDSGLPNDRFFAVRPEGSVSTLKIQRTERGDSAVYLCASSLRDYPSLEQFFGPGTRLTVL.

The chain has TRBV5-1 and TRBJ2-5; D gene unclear. Germline loops: CDR1 SGHRS, CDR2 YFSETQ. V shed 3 bases and J shed 1 base, with 10 bases lying between them. This CDR3 has 14 amino acids. The CDR3 nucleotides are TGCGCCAGCAGCTCTCCGGGTTCCCAAGAGACCCAGTACTTC. As protein: CASSSPGSQETQYF.

This clone was seen a single time. V usage is TRBV27 and J usage is TRBJ2-2; tentative D call: TRBD2 (6 bases). The V and J ends lost 0 bases and 6 bases respectively, with 14 bases between them. Germline V gene data show CDR1 as MNHEY and CDR2 as SMNVEV (reference sequence). This CDR3 comprises 16 residues. Written as DNA, the CDR3 is TGTGCCAGCAGTTTATCTCGACTAGTTGGGGCCGGGGAGCTGTTTTTT. Translating gives CASSLSRLVGAGELFF.

This clone was seen only a few times. The V gene is TRBV11-2, the J gene TRBJ2-7; 9 bases line up with TRBD2. V lost 2 bases to trimming and J lost 5 bases; unmatched junction nucleotides: 16. CDR3 length: 18 amino acids. Germline-derived CDR1 and CDR2 are SGHAT and FQNNGV. CDR3 sequence (DNA): TGTGCCAGCAGCTTACACGGGTCTGTGGCGGGAGGGAGAAACGAGCAGTACTTC. This sequence encodes CASSLHGSVAGGRNEQYF.

V and J are TRBV2 and TRBJ2-2; 11 bases align to TRBD2. Unmatched junction bases numbered 8, after V lost 6 bases and J lost 5 bases. Looked up from germline, CDR1 is SNHLY and CDR2 is FYNNEI. The CDR3 covers 16 residues. CDR3 nucleotide sequence: TGTGCCAGCAGCATTATACTAGCGGGAGATACCGGGGAGCTGTTTTTT. This gives the protein CASSIILAGDTGELFF.

This chain uses TRBV9 with TRBJ2-3, with TRBD2 identical over 9 bases. CDR1 is SGDLS and CDR2 is YYNGEE in the germline V gene. Losses at the gene ends were 1 base for V and 2 bases for J; bases not matched to a gene: 8. CDR3 length equals 17 residues. CDR3 nucleotides: TGTGCCAGCAGCGTATCTCTCCAGCGGGAGGTCACAGATACGCAGTATTTT. Translation: CASSVSLQREVTDTQYF.

V gene TRBV6-5 combines with J gene TRBJ1-1; D remains ambiguous. The CDR3 sequence is 14 residues long. V was cut by 5 bases and J by 4 bases, with 14 bases left in between. Per germline, CDR1 MNHEY and CDR2 SVGAGI. CDR3 sequence reads: CASSKARVFTEAFF. The CDR3 DNA reads as TGTGCCAGCAGTAAGGCAAGAGTCTTCACTGAAGCTTTCTTT.

The chain joins TRBV30 to TRBJ2-7; D possibly uses TRBD1 or TRBD2 (7 bases each). The length of the CDR3 is 14 residues. Germline lookup yields CDR1 GTSNPN and CDR2 SVGIG (reference sequence). The V gene lost 3 bases and the J gene lost 1 base, with 13 bases spanning the gap. CDR3 DNA: TGTGCCTGGAGCAGGGGGAGGGGATCCTACGAGCAGTACTTC. It yields the protein CAWSRGRGSYEQYF.